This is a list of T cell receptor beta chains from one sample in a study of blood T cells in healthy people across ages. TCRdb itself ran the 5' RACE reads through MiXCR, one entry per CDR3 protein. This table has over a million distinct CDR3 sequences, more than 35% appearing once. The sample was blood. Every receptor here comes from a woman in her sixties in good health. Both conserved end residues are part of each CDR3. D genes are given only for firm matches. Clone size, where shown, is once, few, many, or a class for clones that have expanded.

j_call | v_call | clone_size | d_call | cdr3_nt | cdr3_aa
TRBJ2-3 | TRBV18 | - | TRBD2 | TGTGCCAGCTCACCACCGAATAGCGGGAGGCTTACAGATACGCAGTATTTT | CASSPPNSGRLTDTQYF
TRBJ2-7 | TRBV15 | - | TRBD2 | TGTGCCACCAGCAGAGCCCGGGAGGCCTACGAGCAGTACTTC | CATSRAREAYEQYF
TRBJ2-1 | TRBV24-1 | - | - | TGTGCCACCAGTGATTTTAAGTCGGTAGCGGATGAGCAGTTCTTC | CATSDFKSVADEQFF
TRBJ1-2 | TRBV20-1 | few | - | TGCAGTGCTAGAGATGGCGGGGGCAAAGGAGACTATGGCTACACCTTC | CSARDGGGKGDYGYTF
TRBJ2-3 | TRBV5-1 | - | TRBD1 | TGCGCCAGCTGCGCCGGGACAGGGGGCCCAGATACGCAGTATTTT | CASCAGTGGPDTQYF
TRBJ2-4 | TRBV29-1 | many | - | TGCAGCGTTGAAAGTCAAAACATTCAGTACTTC | CSVESQNIQYF
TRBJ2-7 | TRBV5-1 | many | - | TGTGCCAGCAGTTCTCAGGGCGGGGCGTACGAGCAGTACTTC | CASSSQGGAYEQYF
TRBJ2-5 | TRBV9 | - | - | TGTGCCAGCAGCGGAGGGATTGGCCAAGAGACCCAGTACTTC | CASSGGIGQETQYF
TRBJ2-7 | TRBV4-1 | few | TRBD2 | TGCGCCAGCAGCCAAGAGTCTAGCGGGAGAAGTTACGAGCAGTACTTC | CASSQESSGRSYEQYF
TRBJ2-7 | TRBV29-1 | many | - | TGCAGCGCCCGTCGGTCCATTAGCGAGGGCGAGCAGTACTTC | CSARRSISEGEQYF
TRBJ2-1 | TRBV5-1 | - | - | TGCGCCAGCAGCTTGCTCAGGGCTAACAATGAGCAGTTCTTC | CASSLLRANNEQFF
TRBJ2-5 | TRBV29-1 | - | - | TGCAGCGTTGAATACCGCACAGGGCTACAAGAGACCCTGTACTTC | CSVEYRTGLQETLYF
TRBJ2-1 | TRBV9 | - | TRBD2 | TGTGCCAGCAGCGTCCTAGCGGGTCCCTACAATGAGCAGTTCTTC | CASSVLAGPYNEQFF
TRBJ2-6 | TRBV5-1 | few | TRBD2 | TGCGCCAGCACTGCGGGGACTAGCGGGAACTCTGGGGCCAACGTCCTGACTTTC | CASTAGTSGNSGANVLTF
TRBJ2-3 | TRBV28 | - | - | TGTGCCAGCCCCCCAGGGCCGAAGACAAGCACAGATACGCAGTATTTT | CASPPGPKTSTDTQYF
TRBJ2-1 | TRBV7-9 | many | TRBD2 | TGTGCCAGCAGCTCCCCTAGCGGGAGAAATGAGCAGTTCTTC | CASSSPSGRNEQFF